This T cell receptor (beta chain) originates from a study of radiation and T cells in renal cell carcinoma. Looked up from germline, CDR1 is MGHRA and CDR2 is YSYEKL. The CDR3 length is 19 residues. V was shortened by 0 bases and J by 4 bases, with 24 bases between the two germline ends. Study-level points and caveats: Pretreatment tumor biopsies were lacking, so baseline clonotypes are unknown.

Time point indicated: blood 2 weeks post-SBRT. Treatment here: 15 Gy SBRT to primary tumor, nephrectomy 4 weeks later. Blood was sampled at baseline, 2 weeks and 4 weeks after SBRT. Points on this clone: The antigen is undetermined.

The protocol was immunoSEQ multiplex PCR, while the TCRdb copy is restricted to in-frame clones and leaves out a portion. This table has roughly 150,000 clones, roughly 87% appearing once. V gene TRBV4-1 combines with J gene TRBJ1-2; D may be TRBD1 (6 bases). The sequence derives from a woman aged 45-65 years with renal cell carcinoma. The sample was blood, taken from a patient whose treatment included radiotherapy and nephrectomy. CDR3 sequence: CASSQEIGTRWGAPYGYTF. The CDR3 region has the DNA TGCGCCAGCAGCCAAGAAATTGGGACAAGATGGGGGGCCCCCTATGGCTACACCTTC.